A selection of T cell receptor beta chains follows, all from one sample in a study of blood T cell repertoires in COVID-19. Data came from immunoSEQ multiplex PCR; TCRdb stores just in-frame clones and leaves some out. The repertoire includes around 170,000 clones, approximately 88% of them detected once, and approximately 9% sits in the top ten. Sequencing was performed on PBMCs or T cells enriched from blood (not recorded which). The receptor source for this set is a woman between 18 and 29 years old who had recovered from COVID-19. The CDR3 runs from the conserved cysteine through the conserved F or W. Fields, in order: clone size, V gene, J gene, CDR3 protein. Not all rows give a size; the values are once, few, many and, for expanded clones, a class.

NA	TRBV6-5	TRBJ1-5	CASSMGQEQPQHF
NA	TRBV5-5	TRBJ1-2	CASSLEDRGSNYGYTF
NA	TRBV5-6	TRBJ1-4	CASSSTRDREDEKLFF
NA	TRBV6-6	TRBJ2-1	CASFSGKLSYNEQFF
few	TRBV27	TRBJ1-5	CASGPGHSNQPQHF
NA	TRBV9	TRBJ1-2	CASSLEGEVKGYTF
NA	TRBV10-3	TRBJ1-1	CAISESTAGEAFF
NA	TRBV27	TRBJ2-1	CASSKRIRGNEQFF
NA	TRBV28	TRBJ1-4	CASNRQGVANEKLFF
NA	TRBV10-3	TRBJ1-1	CAISESRGNTEAFF
once	TRBV5-1	TRBJ2-7	CASSLYPGQGGYEQYF
NA	TRBV10-1	TRBJ2-1	CASSPRTSGGVEQFF